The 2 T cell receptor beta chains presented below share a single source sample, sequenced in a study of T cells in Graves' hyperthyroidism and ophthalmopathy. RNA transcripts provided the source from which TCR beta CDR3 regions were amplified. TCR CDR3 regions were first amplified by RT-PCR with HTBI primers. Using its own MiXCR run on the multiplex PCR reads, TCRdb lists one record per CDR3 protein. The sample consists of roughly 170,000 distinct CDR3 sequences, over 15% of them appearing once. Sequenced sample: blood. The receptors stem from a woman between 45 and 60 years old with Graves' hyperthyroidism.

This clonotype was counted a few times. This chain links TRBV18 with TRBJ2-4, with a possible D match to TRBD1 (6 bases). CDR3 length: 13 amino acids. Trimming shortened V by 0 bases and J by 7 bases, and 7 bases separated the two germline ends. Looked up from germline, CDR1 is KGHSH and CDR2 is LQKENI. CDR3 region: CASSPPDRNIQYF. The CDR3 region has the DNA TGTGCCAGCTCACCACCTGACAGGAACATTCAGTACTTC. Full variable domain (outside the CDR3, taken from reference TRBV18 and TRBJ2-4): NAGVMQNPRHLVRRRGQEARLRCSPMKGHSHVYWYRQLPEEGLKFMVYLQKENIIDESGMPKERFSAEFPKEGPSILRIQQVVRGDSAAYFCASSPPDRNIQYFGAGTRLSVL.

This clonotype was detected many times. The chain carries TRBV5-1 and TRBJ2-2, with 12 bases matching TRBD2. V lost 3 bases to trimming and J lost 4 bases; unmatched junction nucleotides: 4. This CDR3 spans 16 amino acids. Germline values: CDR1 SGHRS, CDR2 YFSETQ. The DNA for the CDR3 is TGCGCCAGCAGCTCCCTAGCGGGGGGGCGCACCGGGGAGCTGTTTTTT. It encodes CASSSLAGGRTGELFF.